These 5 T cell receptor beta chains came from one sample sequenced in a study of T cell responses to AZD1222 COVID-19 vaccine. Sequencing used immunoSEQ multiplex PCR; TCRdb keeps in-frame clones, though not all of them. The sample records under 200,000 clones, almost 95% being singletons. The sequencing used peripheral blood, collected on day 0 of AZD1222 vaccination. The receptors stem from an adult in good health.

This chain joins TRBV5-1 and TRBJ2-3, with a tentative D call TRBD2 (5 bases). This CDR3 contains 15 residues. CDR1 SGHRS and CDR2 YFSETQ come from the germline V gene. Trimming took 4 bases from V and 6 from J, leaving 18 bases between them. CDR3 sequence: CASSPPQVGEDTQYF. The CDR3 DNA reads as TGCGCCAGCAGCCCCCCCCAGGTGGGAGAGGATACGCAGTATTTT.

The rearrangement links TRBV3-1 (or the pseudogene TRBV3-2) to TRBJ1-4, with a tentative D call TRBD1 (5 bases). The germline V gene encodes CDR1 LGHDT and CDR2 YNNKEL (reference sequence). CDR3 length equals 13 residues. V was cut by 2 bases and J by 11 bases, with 12 bases left in between. The CDR3 region is CASSQRGNRKLFF. The CDR3 DNA reads TGTGCCAGCAGCCAACGGGGGAATCGGAAACTGTTTTTT.

The gene calls are TRBV9 and TRBJ1-2; D perhaps matches TRBD1 (5 bases). The CDR3 contains 17 residues. Germline CDR1 and CDR2: SGDLS and YYNGEE. Between the trimmed V and J ends, which lost 0 bases and 8 bases, there was a span of 23 bases. CDR3 sequence (DNA): TGTGCCAGCAGCGTAGAGCCCGGCCCATCGGGGGGAGGAGGCTACACCTTC. Translating it yields CASSVEPGPSGGGGYTF.

J is TRBJ2-3 and V is TRBV28; a weak D match, TRBD1 (6 bases). The CDR3 spans 16 residues. Per the germline V gene, CDR1 is MDHEN and CDR2 is SYDVKM. Trimming stripped 5 bases from V and 5 bases from J, with 20 bases between. The chain's CDR3 is CASSLATGKRVDTQYF. In DNA, the CDR3 is TGTGCCAGCAGTCTCGCCACAGGGAAAAGAGTAGATACGCAGTATTTT.

The rearrangement links TRBV7-8 to TRBJ1-1, with D possibly TRBD1 on 6 matching bases. The germline V and J ends were trimmed by 2 bases and 3 bases, with 10 bases remaining between them. Germline V gives CDR1 SGHVS, CDR2 FQNEAQ. This CDR3 region has 14 residues. The CDR3, as DNA: TGTGCCAGCAGCTTAAGAGAGGGGGACACTGAAGCTTTCTTT. Its protein product is CASSLREGDTEAFF.